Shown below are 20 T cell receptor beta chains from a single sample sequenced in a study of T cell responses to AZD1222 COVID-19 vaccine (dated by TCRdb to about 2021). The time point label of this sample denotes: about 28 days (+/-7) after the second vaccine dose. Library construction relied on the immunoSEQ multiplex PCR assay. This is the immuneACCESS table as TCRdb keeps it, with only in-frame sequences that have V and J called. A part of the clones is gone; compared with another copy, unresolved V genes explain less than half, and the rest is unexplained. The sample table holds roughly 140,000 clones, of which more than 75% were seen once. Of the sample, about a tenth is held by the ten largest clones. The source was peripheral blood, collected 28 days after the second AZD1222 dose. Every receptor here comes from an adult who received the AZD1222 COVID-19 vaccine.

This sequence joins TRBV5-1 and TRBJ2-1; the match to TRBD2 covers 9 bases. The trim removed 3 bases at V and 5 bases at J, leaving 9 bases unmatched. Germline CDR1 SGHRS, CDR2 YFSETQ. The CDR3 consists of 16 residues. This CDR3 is CASSSGGLAGDNEQFF. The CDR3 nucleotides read TGCGCCAGCAGCTCAGGGGGTTTAGCGGGGGACAATGAGCAGTTCTTC.

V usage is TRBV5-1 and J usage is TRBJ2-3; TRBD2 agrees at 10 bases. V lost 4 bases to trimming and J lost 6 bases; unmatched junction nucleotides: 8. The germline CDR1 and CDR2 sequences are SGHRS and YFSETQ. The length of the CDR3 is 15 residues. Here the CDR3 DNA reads TGCGCCAGCAGCCAAAGCGGGAGGGCCGCTGATACGCAGTATTTT. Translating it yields CASSQSGRAADTQYF.

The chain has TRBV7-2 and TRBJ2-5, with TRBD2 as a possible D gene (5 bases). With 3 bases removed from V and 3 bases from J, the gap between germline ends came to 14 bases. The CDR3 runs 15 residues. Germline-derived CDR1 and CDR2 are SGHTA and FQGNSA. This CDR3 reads CASSLSGSGKETQYF. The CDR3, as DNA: TGTGCCAGCAGCTTGTCGGGATCCGGAAAAGAGACCCAGTACTTC.

CDR3 sequence reads: CASSQPGQGVREQYF. CDR3 DNA: TGTGCCAGCAGTCAACCGGGACAGGGTGTGAGGGAGCAGTACTTC. J is TRBJ2-7 and V is TRBV28; the match to TRBD1 covers 9 bases. Trimming at V came to 5 bases and at J to 7 bases, leaving 12 bases not matched to a gene. CDR1 and CDR2 from the germline V gene are MDHEN and SYDVKM. CDR3 length equals 15 residues.

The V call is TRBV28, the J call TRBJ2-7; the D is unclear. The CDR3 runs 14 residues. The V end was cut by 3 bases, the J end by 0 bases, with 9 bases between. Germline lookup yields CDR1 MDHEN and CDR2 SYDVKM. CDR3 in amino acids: CASSLERSSYEQYF. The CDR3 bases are TGTGCCAGCAGTTTGGAGAGGAGCTCCTACGAGCAGTACTTC.

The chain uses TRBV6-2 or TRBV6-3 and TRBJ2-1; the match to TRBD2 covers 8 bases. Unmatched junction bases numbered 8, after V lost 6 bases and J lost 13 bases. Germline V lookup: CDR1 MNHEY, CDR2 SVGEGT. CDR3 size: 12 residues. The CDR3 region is CASSPGTSRQFF. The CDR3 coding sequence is TGTGCCAGCAGCCCCGGGACTAGTCGACAGTTCTTC.

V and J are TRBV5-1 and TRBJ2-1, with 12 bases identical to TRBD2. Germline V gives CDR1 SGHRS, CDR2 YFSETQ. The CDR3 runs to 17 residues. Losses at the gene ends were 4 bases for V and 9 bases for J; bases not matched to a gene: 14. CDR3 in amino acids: CASSPGSGLAGLIEQFF. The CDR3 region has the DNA TGCGCCAGCAGCCCCGGAAGCGGACTAGCGGGACTTATTGAGCAGTTCTTC.

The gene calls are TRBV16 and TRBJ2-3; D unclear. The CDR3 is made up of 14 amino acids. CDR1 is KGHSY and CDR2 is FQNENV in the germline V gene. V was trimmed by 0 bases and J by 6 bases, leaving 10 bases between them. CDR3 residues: CASSQSSTEDTQYF. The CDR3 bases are TGTGCCAGCAGCCAATCGTCGACGGAGGATACGCAGTATTTT.

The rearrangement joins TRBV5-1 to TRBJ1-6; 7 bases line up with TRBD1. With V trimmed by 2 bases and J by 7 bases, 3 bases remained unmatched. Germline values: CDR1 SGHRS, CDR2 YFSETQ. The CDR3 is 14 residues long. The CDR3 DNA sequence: TGCGCCAGCAGCTTTGAGGACAGGAATTCACCCCTCCACTTT. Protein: CASSFEDRNSPLHF.

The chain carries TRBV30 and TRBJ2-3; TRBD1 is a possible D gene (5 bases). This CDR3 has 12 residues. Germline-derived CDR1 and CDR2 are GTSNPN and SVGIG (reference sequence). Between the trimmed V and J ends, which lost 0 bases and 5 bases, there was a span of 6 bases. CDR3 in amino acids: CAWSVGEDTQYF. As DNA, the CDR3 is TGTGCCTGGAGTGTAGGGGAAGATACGCAGTATTTT.

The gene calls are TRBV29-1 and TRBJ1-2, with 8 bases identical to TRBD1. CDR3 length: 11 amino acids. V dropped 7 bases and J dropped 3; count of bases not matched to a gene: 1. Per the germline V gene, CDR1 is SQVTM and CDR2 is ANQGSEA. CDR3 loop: CSAGQDYGYTF. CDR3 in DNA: TGCAGCGCGGGACAGGACTATGGCTACACCTTC.

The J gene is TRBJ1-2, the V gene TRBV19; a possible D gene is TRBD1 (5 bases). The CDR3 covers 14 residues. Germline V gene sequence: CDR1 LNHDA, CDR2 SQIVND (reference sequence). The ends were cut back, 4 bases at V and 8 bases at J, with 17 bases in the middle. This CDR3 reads CASSTTGGAAGYTF. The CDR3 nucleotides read TGTGCCAGTAGTACCACCGGAGGGGCGGCGGGCTACACCTTC.

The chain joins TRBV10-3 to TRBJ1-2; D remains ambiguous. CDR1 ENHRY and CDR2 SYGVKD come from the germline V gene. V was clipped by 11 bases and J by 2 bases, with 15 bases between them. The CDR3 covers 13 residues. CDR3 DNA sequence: TGTGCCCCGTGTGGCGAGAACAACTATGGCTACACCTTC. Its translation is CAPCGENNYGYTF.

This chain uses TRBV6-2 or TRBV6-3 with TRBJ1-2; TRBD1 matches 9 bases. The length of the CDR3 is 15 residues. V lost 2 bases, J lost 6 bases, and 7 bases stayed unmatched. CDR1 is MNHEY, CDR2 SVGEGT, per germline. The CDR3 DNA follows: TGTGCCAGCAGTTACAGAGGACAGGGGTTGGATGGCTACACCTTC. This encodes CASSYRGQGLDGYTF.

Here the CDR3 DNA reads TGTGCCAGCAGCTTGCTAGGGGGAGACTCCTACAATGAGCAGTTCTTC. This encodes CASSLLGGDSYNEQFF. The J gene is TRBJ2-1, the V gene TRBV5-6, with a tentative D call TRBD1 (6 bases). This CDR3 contains 16 residues. Germline CDR1 reads SGHDT; CDR2 reads YYEEEE. Between the trimmed V and J ends, which lost 1 base and 0 bases, there was a span of 11 bases.

The CDR3 protein is CASSLLGPYEQYF. The CDR3 DNA reads TGTGCCAGCAGCCTCCTCGGGCCCTACGAGCAGTACTTC. This chain uses TRBV7-2 with TRBJ2-7; D is unresolved. This CDR3 spans 13 amino acids. Germline V gene data show CDR1 as SGHTA and CDR2 as FQGNSA. Trimming removed 5 bases from V and 2 bases from J, with 10 bases in between.

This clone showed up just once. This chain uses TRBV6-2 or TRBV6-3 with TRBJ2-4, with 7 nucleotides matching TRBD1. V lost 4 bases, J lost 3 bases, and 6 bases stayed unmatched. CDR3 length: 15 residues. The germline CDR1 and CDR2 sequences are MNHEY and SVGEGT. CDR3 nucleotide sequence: TGTGCCAGCAGTTCAACAGGGGTAGGCAAAAACATTCAGTACTTC. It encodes CASSSTGVGKNIQYF.

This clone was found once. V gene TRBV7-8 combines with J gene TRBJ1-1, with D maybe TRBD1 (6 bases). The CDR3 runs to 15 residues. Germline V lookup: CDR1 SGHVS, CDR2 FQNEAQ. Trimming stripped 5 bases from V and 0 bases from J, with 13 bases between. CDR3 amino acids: CASSQRQVLNTEAFF. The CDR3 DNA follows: TGTGCCAGCAGCCAACGACAGGTGTTGAACACTGAAGCTTTCTTT.

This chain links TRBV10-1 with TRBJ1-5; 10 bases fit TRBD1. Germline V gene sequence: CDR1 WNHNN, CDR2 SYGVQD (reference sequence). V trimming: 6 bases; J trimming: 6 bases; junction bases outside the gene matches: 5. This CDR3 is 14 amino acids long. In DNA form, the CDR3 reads TGCGCCAGCAGGTTGACAGGGGGCCGTCAGCCCCAGCATTTT. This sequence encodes CASRLTGGRQPQHF.

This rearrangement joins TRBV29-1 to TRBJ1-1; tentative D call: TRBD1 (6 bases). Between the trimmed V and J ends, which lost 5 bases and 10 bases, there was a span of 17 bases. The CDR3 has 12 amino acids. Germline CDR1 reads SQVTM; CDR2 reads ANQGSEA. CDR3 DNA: TGCAGCGTTTCGACACCGGGACAACGAGCTTTCTTT. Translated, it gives CSVSTPGQRAFF.